Listed below are T cell receptor beta chains from one sample, sequenced in a study of CD4+ T cells in melanoma. The data were produced by immunoSEQ multiplex PCR, yet TCRdb's version contains in-frame clones alone and is incomplete. The data contain about 50,000 clones, 89% of them singletons. What was sequenced was peripheral blood. All receptors derive from a human donor with melanoma. Both conserved end residues are part of each CDR3. A D gene is named only where the DNA matches it firmly. Size tells how often a clone was seen (once, few, many) or the class of an expanded clone, and some rows leave it out.

D gene	V gene	J gene	clone size	CDR3 DNA	CDR3 protein
NA	TRBV28	TRBJ1-6	NA	TGTGCCAGCAGTTTAAAGGGAATTGGCTCACCCCTCCACTTT	CASSLKGIGSPLHF
TRBD2	TRBV7-9	TRBJ2-7	few	TGTGCCAGCAGCCCGACCGGGGGGGGGCCCTCCTACGAGCAGTACTTC	CASSPTGGGPSYEQYF
NA	TRBV14	TRBJ2-1	once	TGTGCCAGCAGCCATCCCGATTTTTCCTCCTACAATGAGCAGTTCTTC	CASSHPDFSSYNEQFF
NA	TRBV28	TRBJ2-5	NA	TGTGCCAGCAGTTTAAACGGCAGCCCCGCGTACTTC	CASSLNGSPAYF
NA	TRBV4-3	TRBJ1-1	NA	TGCGCCAGCAGCCCCTCGCTGGCGAACACTGAAGCTTTCTTT	CASSPSLANTEAFF
NA	TRBV29-1	TRBJ2-7	NA	TGCAGCGTAACTACAGGGAGCGAGCAGTACTTC	CSVTTGSEQYF
NA	TRBV23-1	TRBJ2-4	NA	TGCGCCAGCGGCCCCCGACGGGCCAAAAACATTCAGTACTTC	CASGPRRAKNIQYF
TRBD2	TRBV15	TRBJ2-1	NA	TGTGCCACCAGCAAGGGACTAGCGGGGGAGAATGAGCAGTTCTTC	CATSKGLAGENEQFF
NA	TRBV4-1	TRBJ1-1	NA	TGCGCCAGCAGCCAAGTTCAGGGGAACACTGAAGCTTTCTTT	CASSQVQGNTEAFF
NA	TRBV28	TRBJ1-2	few	TGTGCCAGCAGAGCAGGGGTTGATGGCTACACCTTC	CASRAGVDGYTF
NA	TRBV7-8	TRBJ2-2	NA	TGTGCCAGCAGCTTAAGGGTTGGGGGTAGGACCGGGGAGCTGTTTTTT	CASSLRVGGRTGELFF
TRBD1	TRBV18	TRBJ1-5	NA	TGTGCCAGCTCACGCACAGGGGTGGGACAGCCCCAGCATTTT	CASSRTGVGQPQHF
NA	TRBV11-2	TRBJ2-7	NA	TGTGCCAGCAGCTTTTCCGGGACCTCCTACGAGCAGTACTTC	CASSFSGTSYEQYF
TRBD1	TRBV4-1	TRBJ2-3	NA	TGCGCCAGCCGGGACAGGGGGCCGGGAGATACGCAGTATTTT	CASRDRGPGDTQYF
NA	TRBV30	TRBJ2-5	NA	TGTGCCTGGGAAGGACCTTCCTCTCTATGGGGTTGGGCCCAGTACTTC	CAWEGPSSLWGWAQYF
NA	TRBV28	TRBJ2-1	NA	TGTGCCAGCAGTTTTTCGAGGGGGGTATGGAATGAGCAGTTCTTC	CASSFSRGVWNEQFF
NA	TRBV14	TRBJ2-3	NA	TGTGCCAGCAGCCAAGATCGGCCAAGGGTGCCAGATACGCAGTATTTT	CASSQDRPRVPDTQYF
NA	TRBV2	TRBJ2-5	NA	TGTGCCAGCAGTGACAGCGGACTACATGGGGAGACCCAGTACTTC	CASSDSGLHGETQYF
NA	TRBV2	TRBJ2-7	NA	TGTGCCAGCAGTCGGGGGCAGGGTCTTTCCTACGAGCAGTACTTC	CASSRGQGLSYEQYF
NA	TRBV27	TRBJ1-1	NA	TGTGCCAGCAGTTTGATAAAGGGCACTGAAGCTTTCTTT	CASSLIKGTEAFF
TRBD2	TRBV9	TRBJ2-1	NA	TGTGCCAGCAGCGTCAACGGGGGGAACTACAATGAGCAGTTCTTC	CASSVNGGNYNEQFF
NA	TRBV5-1	TRBJ1-2	once	TGCGCCAGCAGCCCGCCCCGGGGGGACTATGGCTACACCTTC	CASSPPRGDYGYTF
NA	TRBV2	TRBJ2-2	NA	TGTGCCAGCACTGACAGGGAGGACACCGGGGAGCTGTTTTTT	CASTDREDTGELFF
NA	TRBV9	TRBJ1-1	few	TGTGCCAGCAGCGTTGGGACCGATAACACTGAAGCTTTCTTT	CASSVGTDNTEAFF
NA	TRBV19	TRBJ1-1	NA	TGTGCCAGTAGTATTTGGGGCAGCCCGACTGAAGCTTTCTTT	CASSIWGSPTEAFF
NA	TRBV28	TRBJ2-7	NA	TGTGCCAGCAAACCCCTAAGTTTCCGATTATCCTACGAGCAGTACTTC	CASKPLSFRLSYEQYF
TRBD1	TRBV5-8	TRBJ2-2	NA	TGTGCCAGCAGTCGTCCGACAGGGGATGGCGGGGAGCTGTTTTTT	CASSRPTGDGGELFF
TRBD1	TRBV25-1	TRBJ2-2	once	TGTGCCAGCAGTGCATATCCAACAGGGGAAAACACCGGGGAGCTGTTTTTT	CASSAYPTGENTGELFF
NA	TRBV7-2	TRBJ2-4	few	TGTGCCAGCAGCACGGGAGCTAGCTCCGCAAACATTCAGTACTTC	CASSTGASSANIQYF
NA	TRBV2	TRBJ2-7	NA	TGTGCCAGCAGTGATCTAGGGTTCTACGAGCAGTACTTC	CASSDLGFYEQYF
NA	TRBV7-9	TRBJ1-1	NA	TGTGCCAGCAGCTTAGAGGTGAACACTGAAGCTTTCTTT	CASSLEVNTEAFF
NA	TRBV4-2	TRBJ2-3	NA	TGTGCCAGCAGCCAAGATGATCGGACCACAGATACGCAGTATTTT	CASSQDDRTTDTQYF
NA	TRBV30	TRBJ1-2	once	TGTGCCTCCTATAGGTTGTCTAACTATGGCTACACCTTC	CASYRLSNYGYTF
NA	TRBV5-5	TRBJ1-3	NA	TGTGCCAGCAGCTCGACTCAGGGCTCTGGAAACACCATATATTTT	CASSSTQGSGNTIYF
NA	TRBV5-5	TRBJ1-2	once	TGTGCCAGCAGCTTGGCCTCTGGGACTGGCTACACCTTC	CASSLASGTGYTF